This T cell receptor beta chain emerged from a study of cytomegalovirus exposure and HLA in healthy donors. The PCR contained 60 Vbeta and 13 Jbeta primers. Libraries were prepared by immunoSEQ multiplex PCR; TCRdb keeps only in-frame clonotypes and omits some of them. The sample records about 200,000 clones, 65% to 90% being singletons. Findings and limits, study-wide: Association with HLA alleles at 0.05 false discovery rate was found for 15,000 to 20,000 TCR beta sequences in a later analysis.

Concerning this clone: Its antigen is as yet unknown.

Germline CDR1 is LNHDA and CDR2 is SQIVND (reference sequence). The CDR3 is made up of 15 amino acids. Trimming cost V 7 bases and J 6 bases; bases outside gene matches: 12. The clonotype comes from a woman aged 25 to 39 in good health and CMV-seronegative. Sequencing used PBMCs. The chain has TRBV19 and TRBJ1-5, with 7 bases matching TRBD1. CDR3 in DNA: TGTGCCAGTAACCCTCAGGGGGACAACAGTCAGCCCCAGCATTTT. It codes for CASNPQGDNSQPQHF.